The 4 T cell receptor beta chains given below trace back to one sample, sequenced in a study of blood T cells in healthy people across ages. For the second PCR, which ran for roughly 6 to 11 cycles, a sample-barcoded 5' primer and a J-beta primer mix were used. Each CDR3 protein gets one entry after TCRdb re-called the 5' RACE reads with MiXCR. This sample has 700,000 or so distinct CDR3 sequences, with 22% found just once. Sequencing used blood. These receptors were obtained from a man aged 65-85 years in good health.

The chain employs TRBV4-3 and TRBJ1-2, with D possibly TRBD1 on 5 matching bases. Germline assignment: CDR1 LGHNA and CDR2 YSLEER. V was pared by 4 bases and J by 3 bases, with 12 bases between. The CDR3 contains 14 residues. The CDR3 nucleotides read TGCGCCAGCAGCCCCGGGACGTGGGACTATGGCTACACCTTC. Protein product: CASSPGTWDYGYTF.

This clonotype was observed a handful of times. V gene TRBV11-2 combines with J gene TRBJ2-2, with D hard to call. This CDR3 has 14 residues. The germline V and J ends were trimmed by 4 bases and 1 base, with 7 bases remaining between them. The germline V gene encodes CDR1 SGHAT and CDR2 FQNNGV. CDR3 nucleotides: TGTGCCAGCAGCTCGCTCAAGAACACCGGGGAGCTGTTTTTT. Encoded protein: CASSSLKNTGELFF.

This clonotype came up a few times. The J gene is TRBJ2-3, the V gene TRBV30; TRBD2 matches at 10 bases. V was clipped by 3 bases and J by 3 bases; unmatched bases: 6. Germline CDR1 is GTSNPN and CDR2 is SVGIG (reference sequence). This CDR3 comprises 15 residues. The chain's CDR3 is CAWSSGLAVTDTQYF. The CDR3 coding sequence is TGTGCCTGGAGCTCCGGACTAGCGGTTACAGATACGCAGTATTTT.

The chain combines TRBV18 with TRBJ2-1, with a weak D call TRBD1 (5 bases). Deletions cut 3 bases from V and 1 base from J, with 13 bases between. The CDR3 has 16 amino acids. CDR1 is KGHSH, CDR2 LQKENI, per germline. CDR3 in amino acids: CASSPRPRASYNEQFF. Written as DNA, the CDR3 is TGTGCCAGCTCACCGAGACCCAGGGCTTCCTACAATGAGCAGTTCTTC.